One TCR beta chain is described in this entry. The sample belongs to a study of blood T cell repertoires in COVID-19. Seattle patients were enrolled during active infection and followed longitudinally. Data came from immunoSEQ multiplex PCR; TCRdb stores just in-frame clones and leaves some out. The sample yields about 98,000 clones, around 90% seen once. The junction had 9 bases not matched to a gene; V was cut back by 0 bases and J by 4 bases. This CDR3 contains 17 residues. Germline-derived CDR1 and CDR2 are LGHNA and YSLEER. Specimen: peripheral blood. The V gene is TRBV4-3, the J gene TRBJ1-1, with 9 nucleotides matching TRBD1. This TCR came from a woman aged 50 to 65 with COVID-19, enrolled during active disease. The CDR3: CASSQDSGTGLGTEAFF. CDR3 in DNA: TGCGCCAGCAGCCAAGATAGTGGGACAGGGTTAGGCACTGAAGCTTTCTTT.